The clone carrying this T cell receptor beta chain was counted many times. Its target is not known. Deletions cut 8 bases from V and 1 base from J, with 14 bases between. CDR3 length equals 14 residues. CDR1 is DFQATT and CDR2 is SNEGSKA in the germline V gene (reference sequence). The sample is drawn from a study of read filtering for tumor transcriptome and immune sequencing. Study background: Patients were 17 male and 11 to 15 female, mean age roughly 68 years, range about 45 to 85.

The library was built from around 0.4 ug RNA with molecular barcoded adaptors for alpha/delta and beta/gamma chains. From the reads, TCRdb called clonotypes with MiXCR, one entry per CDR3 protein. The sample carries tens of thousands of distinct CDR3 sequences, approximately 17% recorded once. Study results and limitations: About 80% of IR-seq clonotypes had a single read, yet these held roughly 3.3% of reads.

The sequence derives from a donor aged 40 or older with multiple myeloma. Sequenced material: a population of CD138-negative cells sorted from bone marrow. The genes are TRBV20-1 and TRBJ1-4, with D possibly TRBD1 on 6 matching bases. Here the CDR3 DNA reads TGCAGTTGGGGGGGGGCCGGAACTAATGAAAAACTGTTTTTT. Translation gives CSWGGAGTNEKLFF.